The 25 T cell receptor beta chains in this list originate from one sample, sequenced in a study of beta chain features in type 1 diabetes. Expressed TCRB transcripts were sequenced because the entire RNA isolate underwent reverse transcription. Sequencing used immunoSEQ multiplex PCR; TCRdb keeps in-frame clones, though not all of them. The data contain roughly 120,000 clones, under 40% of them singletons. The sample taken for sequencing was stem cell memory CD4+ T cells from blood. These TCRs come from a woman under 30 in good health.

This clone has just one count. The gene calls are TRBV10-3 and TRBJ1-4; 10 positions match TRBD1. The CDR3 covers 14 residues. Germline CDR1 reads ENHRY; CDR2 reads SYGVKD. V dropped 8 bases and J dropped 8; count of bases not matched to a gene: 8. The CDR3 is CAIGQGGIGEKLFF. For the CDR3, the DNA is TGTGCCATCGGACAGGGGGGGATTGGGGAAAAACTGTTTTTT.

The rearrangement links TRBV2 to TRBJ1-5; D is perhaps TRBD1 (6 bases). Germline V gene lookup returns CDR1 SNHLY and CDR2 FYNNEI. This CDR3 has 14 amino acids. V lost 6 bases to trimming and J lost 7 bases, with 16 bases between them. CDR3 bases: TGTGCCAGCAGAGAACAGGGTCCCAGGCAGCCCCAGCATTTT. This codes for CASREQGPRQPQHF.

The CDR3 DNA follows: TGTGCCAGCAGCCCAGGACACTCGAACACAGATACGCAGTATTTT. It specifies CASSPGHSNTDTQYF. V and J are TRBV25-1 and TRBJ2-3, with a tentative D call TRBD1 (5 bases). Trimming took 6 bases from V and 2 from J, leaving 15 bases between them. The germline CDR1 and CDR2 sequences are MGHDK and SYGVNS. The CDR3 loop spans 15 amino acids.

The rearrangement uses TRBV7-2 and TRBJ1-1; D is possibly TRBD1 (6 bases). This CDR3 is 15 amino acids long. V dropped 4 bases and J dropped 11 bases, with 23 bases sitting between them. Germline lookup yields CDR1 SGHTA and CDR2 FQGNSA. The CDR3 DNA reads TGTGCCAGCAGCTATTCAGGGGCGAGGGGGATATCGGCTTTCTTT. Translated: CASSYSGARGISAFF. The full variable domain, rest sourced from reference TRBV7-2 and TRBJ1-1, is GAGVSQSPSNKVTEKGKDVELRCDPISGHTALYWYRQSLGQGLEFLIYFQGNSAPDKSGLPSDRFSAERTGGSVSTLTIQRTQQEDSAVYLCASSYSGARGISAFFGQGTRLTVV.

V and J are TRBV2 and TRBJ1-1; D not certain. This CDR3 is 13 amino acids long. Germline loops: CDR1 SNHLY, CDR2 FYNNEI. With 8 bases removed from V and 1 base from J, the gap between germline ends came to 11 bases. CDR3 loop: CASWETPNTEAFF. As DNA, the CDR3 is TGTGCCAGCTGGGAGACACCGAACACTGAAGCTTTCTTT.

The V gene is TRBV5-1, the J gene TRBJ1-1; TRBD1 is a possible D gene (5 bases). This CDR3 region has 16 residues. CDR1 is SGHRS and CDR2 is YFSETQ in the germline V gene. Trimming pared 3 bases from V and 5 bases from J, leaving 20 bases between. CDR3: CASSSEGGHSATEAFF. For the CDR3, the DNA is TGCGCCAGCAGCTCAGAGGGAGGACATTCAGCTACTGAAGCTTTCTTT.

This CDR3 is CASSFARGGTDTQYF. The CDR3 DNA sequence: TGTGCCAGCAGCTTTGCGCGAGGAGGCACAGATACGCAGTATTTT. This chain connects TRBV12-1 to TRBJ2-3; the table calls TRBD2, which could not be checked here. TRBV12-1 is tagged as a pseudogene. The CDR3 runs to 15 residues.

This clone was seen only once. This rearrangement joins TRBV6-4 to TRBJ1-1; maybe TRBD1 (5 bases). The germline V gene encodes CDR1 MRHNA and CDR2 SNTAGT. The CDR3 consists of 15 residues. V dropped 5 bases and J dropped 5 bases, with 18 bases sitting between them. CDR3 region: CASSNSRVGRTEAFF. CDR3 bases: TGTGCCAGCAGTAATTCCAGGGTGGGGAGGACTGAAGCTTTCTTT.

This sequence joins TRBV6-5 and TRBJ2-1, with 10 bases matching TRBD2. This CDR3 region has 16 residues. V lost 0 bases, J lost 2 bases, and 1 base stayed unmatched. Germline V gene lookup returns CDR1 MNHEY and CDR2 SVGAGI. CDR3: CASSYSSGRAYNEQFF. For the CDR3, the DNA is TGTGCCAGCAGTTACTCGAGCGGGAGGGCCTACAATGAGCAGTTCTTC.

The V gene is TRBV7-2, the J gene TRBJ2-7; no definite D call. The CDR3 loop spans 11 amino acids. V lost 5 bases and J lost 3, with 5 bases in between. Germline loops: CDR1 SGHTA, CDR2 FQGNSA. The CDR3 DNA reads as TGTGCCAGCAGCCCCCTCTACGAGCAGTACTTC. This codes for CASSPLYEQYF.

This clone appeared once. The genes are TRBV6-5 and TRBJ2-3; tentative D call: TRBD1 (5 bases). The V and J ends lost 10 bases and 2 bases respectively, with 13 bases between them. Germline V gene data show CDR1 as MNHEY and CDR2 as SVGAGI. The CDR3 is 13 residues long. The CDR3, as DNA: TGTGCCACCAAAAAGGGGAACACAGATACGCAGTATTTT. Encoded protein: CATKKGNTDTQYF.

The chain has TRBV27 and TRBJ2-7; 8 bases are a match to TRBD2. V was pared by 5 bases and J by 8 bases, with 17 bases of the junction left unmatched. Per the germline V gene, CDR1 is MNHEY and CDR2 is SMNVEV (reference sequence). The CDR3 extends over 16 amino acids. CDR3 DNA: TGTGCCAGCAGTCTTTACCGGGCCAGTAGCGGGGTCAAGCAGTACTTC. It yields the protein CASSLYRASSGVKQYF.

The chain joins TRBV28 to TRBJ2-3, with TRBD2 identical over 8 bases. V was clipped by 3 bases and J by 1 base; unmatched bases: 6. CDR1 and CDR2 from the germline V gene are MDHEN and SYDVKM. The CDR3 spans 16 residues. The CDR3, as DNA: TGTGCCAGCAGTTTTAATAGGCGGGGGGGCACAGATACGCAGTATTTT. Translating it yields CASSFNRRGGTDTQYF.

The chain is built from TRBV4-2 and TRBJ1-2; 8 positions match TRBD1. Germline V lookup: CDR1 LGHNA, CDR2 YNFKEQ. The CDR3 loop spans 14 amino acids. Trimming at V came to 3 bases and at J to 8 bases, leaving 8 bases not matched to a gene. The DNA for the CDR3 is TGTGCCAGCAGCCACGAAAGTGACAGGGGAGGCTACACCTTC. Its translation: CASSHESDRGGYTF.

This clone came up a few times. The chain combines TRBV7-9 with TRBJ1-5; D not certain. V was trimmed by 4 bases and J by 6 bases, leaving 7 bases between them. This CDR3 region has 12 residues. Per germline, CDR1 SEHNR and CDR2 FQNEAQ (reference sequence). CDR3 sequence (DNA): TGTGCCAGCAGCTCTTTGCGTCAGCCCCAGCATTTT. It is translated as CASSSLRQPQHF.

This clone turned up a few times. The chain has TRBV7-6 and TRBJ1-1, with D hard to call. Germline values: CDR1 SGHVS, CDR2 FNYEAQ. Trimming took off 1 base at V and 7 bases at J, with 7 bases between the two ends. CDR3 length equals 12 residues. CDR3 DNA sequence: TGTGCCAGCAGCTTAGTCTGGAGTGAAGCTTTCTTT. Its translation: CASSLVWSEAFF. Full variable domain (missing parts from reference TRBV7-6 and TRBJ1-1): GAGVSQSPRYKVTKRGQDVALRCDPISGHVSLYWYRQALGQGPEFLTYFNYEAQQDKSGLPNDRFSAERPEGSISTLTIQRTEQRDSAMYRCASSLVWSEAFFGQGTRLTVV.

J is TRBJ2-1 and V is TRBV5-1, with D possibly being TRBD1 (6 bases). Per the germline V gene, CDR1 is SGHRS and CDR2 is YFSETQ. Trimming left V 3 bases short and J 5 bases short, with 12 bases between. The CDR3 extends over 14 amino acids. The CDR3: CASSSRGTDNEQFF. The CDR3 bases are TGCGCCAGCAGCTCCAGGGGTACCGACAATGAGCAGTTCTTC. Combining the CDR3 with reference TRBV5-1 and TRBJ2-1 gives the whole variable domain KAGVTQTPRYLIKTRGQQVTLSCSPISGHRSVSWYQQTPGQGLQFLFEYFSETQRNKGNFPGRFSGRQFSNSRSEMNVSTLELGDSALYLCASSSRGTDNEQFFGPGTRLTVL.

The V and J genes are TRBV10-3 and TRBJ1-4; D is perhaps TRBD1 (6 bases). Trimming took off 8 bases at V and 7 bases at J, with 20 bases between the two ends. Germline assignment: CDR1 ENHRY and CDR2 SYGVKD. This CDR3 spans 15 amino acids. The chain's CDR3 is CAISKARGSSEKLFF. CDR3 nucleotides: TGTGCCATCTCTAAAGCCAGGGGTTCTAGTGAAAAACTGTTTTTT.

V usage is TRBV10-3 and J usage is TRBJ2-1; D call uncertain. V lost 0 bases and J 0 bases, leaving 6 bases between the germline ends. Germline V gives CDR1 ENHRY, CDR2 SYGVKD. There are 15 residues in the CDR3. CDR3 loop: CAISESQISYNEQFF. In DNA form, the CDR3 reads TGTGCCATCAGTGAGTCGCAGATCTCCTACAATGAGCAGTTCTTC.

V and J are TRBV7-9 and TRBJ2-5, with TRBD2 identical over 14 bases. The end of the DNA aligns better with TRBJ2-7, so the J call may be wrong. This CDR3 has 16 amino acids. Germline CDR1 and CDR2: SEHNR and FQNEAQ (reference sequence). The CDR3 reads CASSPGTSGSYHEQYF. As DNA, the CDR3 is TGTGCCAGCAGCCCAGGGACTAGCGGGAGCTACCACGAGCAGTACTTC.

This clone has just a few counts. The rearrangement uses TRBV7-9 and TRBJ2-6, with 10 nucleotides matching TRBD2. In germline, CDR1 is SEHNR, CDR2 FQNEAQ (reference sequence). The trim removed 3 bases at V and 2 bases at J, leaving 4 bases unmatched. There are 17 residues in the CDR3. DNA of the CDR3: TGTGCCAGCAGCTTCGGGCTAGCGGGAGCTGGGGCCAACGTCCTGACTTTC. Its translation: CASSFGLAGAGANVLTF.

The chain has TRBV27 and TRBJ2-3; 13 bases map to TRBD2. Trimming at V came to 0 bases and at J to 9 bases, leaving 6 bases not matched to a gene. CDR1 and CDR2 from the germline V gene are MNHEY and SMNVEV (reference sequence). The CDR3 has 16 residues. The CDR3 bases are TGTGCCAGCAGTTTATCTCGACTAGCGGGAGGTCGGACGCAGTATTTT. The encoded protein is CASSLSRLAGGRTQYF.

This clone was counted ten times or more. V is TRBV5-6 and J is TRBJ2-7; D not resolved. Trimming took off 0 bases at V and 2 bases at J, with 6 bases between the two ends. The CDR3 totals 13 residues. The germline V gene encodes CDR1 SGHDT and CDR2 YYEEEE. The CDR3 loop is CASSLDRTYEQYF. The CDR3 DNA follows: TGTGCCAGCAGCTTGGACAGAACCTACGAGCAGTACTTC. Using reference TRBV5-6 and TRBJ2-7 for the parts outside the CDR3, the full variable domain is DAGVTQSPTHLIKTRGQQVTLRCSPKSGHDTVSWYQQALGQGPQFIFQYYEEEERQRGNFPDRFSGHQFPNYSSELNVNALLLGDSALYLCASSLDRTYEQYFGPGTRLTVT.

The chain couples TRBV11-3 to TRBJ2-7; no clear D gene. Germline CDR1 SGHNT, CDR2 YENEEA. This CDR3 region has 15 residues. The V and J ends lost 1 base and 1 base respectively, with 11 bases between them. DNA of the CDR3: TGTGCCAGCAGCTTAGGTGCCGGCAGGTCCTACGAGCAGTACTTC. Its translation: CASSLGAGRSYEQYF.

The chain is built from TRBV5-6 and TRBJ1-2; unclear D gene. Trimming pared 4 bases from V and 5 bases from J, leaving 15 bases between. There are 14 residues in the CDR3. Per the germline V gene, CDR1 is SGHDT and CDR2 is YYEEEE. In DNA, the CDR3 is TGTGCCAGCAGCCTAATGCCGGGAGGATATGGCTACACCTTC. This sequence encodes CASSLMPGGYGYTF.